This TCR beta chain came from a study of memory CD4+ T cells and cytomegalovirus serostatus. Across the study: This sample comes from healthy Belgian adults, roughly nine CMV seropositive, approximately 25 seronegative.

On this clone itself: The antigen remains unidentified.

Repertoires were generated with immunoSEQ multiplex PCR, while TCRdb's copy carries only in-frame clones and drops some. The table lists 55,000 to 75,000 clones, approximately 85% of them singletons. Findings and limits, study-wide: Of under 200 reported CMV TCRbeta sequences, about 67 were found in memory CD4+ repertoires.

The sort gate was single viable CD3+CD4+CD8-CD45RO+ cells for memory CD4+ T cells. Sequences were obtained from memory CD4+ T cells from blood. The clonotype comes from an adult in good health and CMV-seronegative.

Here the CDR3 reads CASSGTVGKTQYF. CDR3 nucleotides: TGTGCCAGCTCAGGGACGGTGGGGAAGACCCAGTACTTC. V and J are TRBV18 and TRBJ2-5, with D possibly being TRBD1 or TRBD2 (5 bases each). V was cut by 5 bases and J by 6 bases, with 13 bases left in between. The V gene's germline CDR1 is KGHSH and CDR2 LQKENI. The CDR3 loop spans 13 amino acids.